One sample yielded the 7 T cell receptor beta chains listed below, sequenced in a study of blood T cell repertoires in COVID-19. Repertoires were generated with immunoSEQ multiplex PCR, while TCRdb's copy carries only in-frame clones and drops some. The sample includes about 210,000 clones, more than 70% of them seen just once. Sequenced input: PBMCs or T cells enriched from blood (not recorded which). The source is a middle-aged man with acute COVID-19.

CDR3 nucleotide sequence: TGTGCCAGCAGCCAAGGAACAGGGGCCCTCTACGAGCAGTACTTC. Translated: CASSQGTGALYEQYF. V and J are TRBV3-1 (or the pseudogene TRBV3-2) and TRBJ2-7; 7 positions agree with TRBD1. Per germline, CDR1 LGHDT and CDR2 YNNKEL (reference sequence). V lost 1 base and J lost 3; bases outside the gene matches: 6. This CDR3 contains 15 residues.

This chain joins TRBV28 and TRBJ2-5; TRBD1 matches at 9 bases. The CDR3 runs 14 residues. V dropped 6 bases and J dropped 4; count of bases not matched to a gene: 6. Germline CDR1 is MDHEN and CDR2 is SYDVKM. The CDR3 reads CASRFGQGIETQYF. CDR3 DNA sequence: TGTGCCAGCAGATTCGGACAGGGGATAGAGACCCAGTACTTC.

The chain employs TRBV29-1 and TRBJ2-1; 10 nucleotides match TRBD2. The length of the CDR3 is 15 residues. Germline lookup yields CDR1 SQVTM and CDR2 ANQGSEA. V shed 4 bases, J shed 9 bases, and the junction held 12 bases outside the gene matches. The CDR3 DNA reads TGCAGCGTTGTACTAGCGGGGTTCCCGGTGTTTGAGCAGTTCTTC. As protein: CSVVLAGFPVFEQFF.

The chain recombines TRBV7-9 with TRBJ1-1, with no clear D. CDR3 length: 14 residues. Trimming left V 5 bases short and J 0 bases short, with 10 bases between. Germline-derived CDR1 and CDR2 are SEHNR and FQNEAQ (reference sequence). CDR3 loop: CASSPMAVNTEAFF. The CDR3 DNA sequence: TGTGCCAGCAGCCCAATGGCAGTGAACACTGAAGCTTTCTTT. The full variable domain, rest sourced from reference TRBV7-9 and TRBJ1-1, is DTGVSQNPRHKITKRGQNVTFRCDPISEHNRLYWYRQTLGQGPEFLTYFQNEAQLEKSRLLSDRFSAERPKGSFSTLEIQRTEQGDSAMYLCASSPMAVNTEAFFGQGTRLTVV.

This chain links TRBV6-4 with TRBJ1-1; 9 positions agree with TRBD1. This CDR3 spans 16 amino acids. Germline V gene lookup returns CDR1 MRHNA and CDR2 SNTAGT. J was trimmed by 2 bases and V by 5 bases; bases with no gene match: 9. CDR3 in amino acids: CASSPAWTGVNTEAFF. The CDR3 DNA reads TGTGCCAGCAGTCCTGCTTGGACAGGGGTAAACACTGAAGCTTTCTTT.

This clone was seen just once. The CDR3 sequence is CASSVSRGRRGTEAFF. Here the CDR3 DNA reads TGTGCCAGCAGTGTCTCCCGGGGGAGAAGGGGCACTGAAGCTTTCTTT. The V gene is TRBV2, the J gene TRBJ1-1, with D maybe TRBD1 (5 bases). Germline lookup yields CDR1 SNHLY and CDR2 FYNNEI. The CDR3 covers 16 residues. V dropped 4 bases and J dropped 4 bases, with 19 bases sitting between them.

This CDR3 is CASSLSTGTSTDTQYF. DNA of the CDR3: TGCGCCAGCAGCTTGTCTACGGGGACTAGCACAGATACGCAGTATTTT. The chain is built from TRBV5-1 and TRBJ2-3, with D perhaps TRBD2 (6 bases). Germline V gives CDR1 SGHRS, CDR2 YFSETQ. Trimming removed 1 base at V and 0 bases at J, with 12 bases between. The CDR3 is 16 amino acids.